This entry features one T cell receptor (beta chain) sequence. One end of the junction does not line up with germline, which may come from a read error. Within the sample, other DNA sequences also encode this same CDR3. The record originates from a study of brain metastases from non-small cell lung cancer. Repertoires were generated with immunoSEQ multiplex PCR, while TCRdb's copy carries only in-frame clones and drops some. This sample yields thousands of clones, of which 85% are seen a single time; 4.1% belongs to the top ten. Sequences were obtained from primary lung tumor tissue. This clonotype was sampled from a donor over 35 with non-small cell lung cancer.

The CDR3 DNA sequence: TGTGCCAGCAGTTCAACTAATGAAAAATTGTTTTTT. Translation gives CASSSTNEKLFF. The chain uses TRBV28 and TRBJ1-4; no firm D call. Germline V CDR1 and CDR2: MDHEN, SYDVKM. This CDR3 is 12 amino acids long.